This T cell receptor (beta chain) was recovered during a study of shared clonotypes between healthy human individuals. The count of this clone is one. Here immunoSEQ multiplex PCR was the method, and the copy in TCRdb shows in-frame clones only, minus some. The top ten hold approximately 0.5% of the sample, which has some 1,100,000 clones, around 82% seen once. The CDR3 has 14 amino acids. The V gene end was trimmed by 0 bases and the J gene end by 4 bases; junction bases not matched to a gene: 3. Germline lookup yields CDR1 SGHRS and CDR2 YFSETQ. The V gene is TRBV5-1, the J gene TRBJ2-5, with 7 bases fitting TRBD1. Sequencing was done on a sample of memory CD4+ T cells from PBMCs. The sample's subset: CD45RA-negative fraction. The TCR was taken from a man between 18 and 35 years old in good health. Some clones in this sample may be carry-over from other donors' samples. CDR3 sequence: CASSLETGRETQYF. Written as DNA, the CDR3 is TGCGCCAGCAGCTTGGAGACAGGGAGAGAGACCCAGTACTTC.